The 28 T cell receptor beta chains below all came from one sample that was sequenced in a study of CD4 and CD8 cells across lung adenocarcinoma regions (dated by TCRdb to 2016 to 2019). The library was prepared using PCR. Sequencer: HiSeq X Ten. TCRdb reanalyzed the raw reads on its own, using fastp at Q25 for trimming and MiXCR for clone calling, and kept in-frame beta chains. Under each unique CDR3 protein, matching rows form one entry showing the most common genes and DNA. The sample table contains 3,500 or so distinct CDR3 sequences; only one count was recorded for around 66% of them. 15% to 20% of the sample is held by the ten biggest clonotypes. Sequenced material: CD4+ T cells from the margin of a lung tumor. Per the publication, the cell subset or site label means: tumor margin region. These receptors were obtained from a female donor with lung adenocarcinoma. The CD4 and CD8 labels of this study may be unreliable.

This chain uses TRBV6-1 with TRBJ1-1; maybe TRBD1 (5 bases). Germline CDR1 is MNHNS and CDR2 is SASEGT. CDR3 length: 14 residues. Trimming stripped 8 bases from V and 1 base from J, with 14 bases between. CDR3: CASRRVGENTEAFF. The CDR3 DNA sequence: TGTGCCAGCCGACGGGTGGGGGAGAACACTGAAGCTTTCTTT.

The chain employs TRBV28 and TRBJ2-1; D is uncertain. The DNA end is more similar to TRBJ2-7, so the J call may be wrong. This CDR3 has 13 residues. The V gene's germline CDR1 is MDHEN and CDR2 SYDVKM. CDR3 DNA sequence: TGTGCCAGCAGTTTAGGCCGGTCCTACGAGCAGTACTTC. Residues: CASSLGRSYEQYF.

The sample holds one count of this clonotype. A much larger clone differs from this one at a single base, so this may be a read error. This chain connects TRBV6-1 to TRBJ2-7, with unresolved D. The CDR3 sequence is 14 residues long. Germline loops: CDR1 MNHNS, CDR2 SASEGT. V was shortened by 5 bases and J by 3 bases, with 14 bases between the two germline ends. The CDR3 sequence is CASSINSGGYEQYF. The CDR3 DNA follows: TGTGCCAGCAGTATCAACTCGGGCGGCTACGAGCAGTACTTC.

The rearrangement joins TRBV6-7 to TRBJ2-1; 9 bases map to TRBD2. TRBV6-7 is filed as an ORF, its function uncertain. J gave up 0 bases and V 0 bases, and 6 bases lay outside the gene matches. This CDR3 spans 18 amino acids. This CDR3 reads CASSYSAGGRSSYNEQFF. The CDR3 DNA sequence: TGTGCCAGCAGTTACTCCGCGGGAGGGCGCAGCTCCTACAATGAGCAGTTCTTC.

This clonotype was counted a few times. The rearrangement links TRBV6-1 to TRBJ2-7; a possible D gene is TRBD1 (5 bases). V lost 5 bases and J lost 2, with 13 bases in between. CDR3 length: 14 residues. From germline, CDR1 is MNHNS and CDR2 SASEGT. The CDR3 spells CASSPWQGPYEQYF. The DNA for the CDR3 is TGTGCCAGCAGTCCCTGGCAGGGCCCCTACGAGCAGTACTTC.

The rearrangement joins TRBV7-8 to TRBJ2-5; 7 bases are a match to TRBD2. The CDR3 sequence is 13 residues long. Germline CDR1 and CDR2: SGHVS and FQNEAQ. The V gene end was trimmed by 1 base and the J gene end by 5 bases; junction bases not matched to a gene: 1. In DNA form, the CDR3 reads TGTGCCAGCAGCTTAGTGGGGGGGGAGACCCAGTACTTC. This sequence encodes CASSLVGGETQYF.

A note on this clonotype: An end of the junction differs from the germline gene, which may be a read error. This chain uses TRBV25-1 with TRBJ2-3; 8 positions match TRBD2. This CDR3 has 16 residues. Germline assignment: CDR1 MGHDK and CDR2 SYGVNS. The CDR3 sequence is CASTPGGERAKDTQYF. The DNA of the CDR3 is TGTGCCAGCACCCCGGGAGGGGAACGAGCCAAAGATACCCAGTATTTT.

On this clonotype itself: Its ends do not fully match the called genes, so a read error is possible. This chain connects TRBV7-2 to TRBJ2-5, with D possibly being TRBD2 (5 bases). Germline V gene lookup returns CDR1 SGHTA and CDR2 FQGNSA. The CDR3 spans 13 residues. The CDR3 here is CASCLVGWETQFF. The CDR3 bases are TGTGCCAGCTGTCTGGTGGGGTGGGAGACCCAATTCTTC.

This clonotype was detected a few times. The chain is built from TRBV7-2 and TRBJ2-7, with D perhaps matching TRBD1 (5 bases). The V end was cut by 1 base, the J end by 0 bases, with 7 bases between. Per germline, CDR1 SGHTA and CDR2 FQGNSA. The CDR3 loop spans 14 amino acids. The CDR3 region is CASSLDQGSYEQYF. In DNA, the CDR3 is TGTGCCAGCAGCTTAGACCAGGGCTCCTACGAGCAGTACTTC. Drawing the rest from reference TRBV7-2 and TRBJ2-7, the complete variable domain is GAGVSQSPSNKVTEKGKDVELRCDPISGHTALYWYRQSLGQGLEFLIYFQGNSAPDKSGLPSDRFSAERTGGSVSTLTIQRTQQEDSAVYLCASSLDQGSYEQYFGPGTRLTVT.

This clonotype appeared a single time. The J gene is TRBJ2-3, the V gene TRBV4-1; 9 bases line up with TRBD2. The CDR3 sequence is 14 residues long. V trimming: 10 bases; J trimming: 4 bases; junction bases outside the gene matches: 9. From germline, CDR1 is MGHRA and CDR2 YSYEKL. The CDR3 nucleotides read TGCGCCACGCGACTAGCGGAGGGGGCAGATACGCAGTATTTT. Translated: CATRLAEGADTQYF.

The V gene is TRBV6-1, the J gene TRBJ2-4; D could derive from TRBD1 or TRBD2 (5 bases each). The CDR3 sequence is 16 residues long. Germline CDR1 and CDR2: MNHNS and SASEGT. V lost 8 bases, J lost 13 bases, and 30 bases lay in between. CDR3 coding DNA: TGTGCCAGCGCGGACCCTGGGGGACGCGACCAAGAGATCCAGTACTTC. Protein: CASADPGGRDQEIQYF.

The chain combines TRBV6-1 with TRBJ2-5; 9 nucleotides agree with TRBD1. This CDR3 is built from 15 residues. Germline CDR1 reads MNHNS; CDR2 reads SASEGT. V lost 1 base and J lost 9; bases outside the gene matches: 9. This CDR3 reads CASSEGMGQGVAQYF. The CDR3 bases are TGTGCCAGCAGTGAAGGAATGGGACAGGGTGTCGCCCAGTACTTC.

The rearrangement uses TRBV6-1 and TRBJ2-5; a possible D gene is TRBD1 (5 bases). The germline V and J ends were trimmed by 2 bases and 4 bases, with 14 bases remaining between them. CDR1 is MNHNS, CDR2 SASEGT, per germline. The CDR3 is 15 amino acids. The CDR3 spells CASSEQGSWGETQYF. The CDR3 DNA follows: TGTGCCAGCAGTGAACAGGGTTCGTGGGGAGAGACCCAGTACTTC.

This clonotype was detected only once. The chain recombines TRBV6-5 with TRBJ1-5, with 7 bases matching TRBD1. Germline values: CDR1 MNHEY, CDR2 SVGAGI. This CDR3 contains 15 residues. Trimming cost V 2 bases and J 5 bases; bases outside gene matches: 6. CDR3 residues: CASSYTTGSDQPQHF. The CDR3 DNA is TGTGCCAGCAGTTACACGACAGGGTCGGATCAGCCCCAGCATTTT.

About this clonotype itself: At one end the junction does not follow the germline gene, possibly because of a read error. The CDR3 DNA reads TGTGCCAGCAGCGCCCCGGAGGGCGGAAGCACAAACACTCAGTACTTT. Translation: CASSAPEGGSTNTQYF. The chain recombines TRBV7-2 with TRBJ2-3; a weak D match, TRBD2 (6 bases). The CDR3 loop spans 16 amino acids. Germline CDR1 reads SGHTA; CDR2 reads FQGNSA.

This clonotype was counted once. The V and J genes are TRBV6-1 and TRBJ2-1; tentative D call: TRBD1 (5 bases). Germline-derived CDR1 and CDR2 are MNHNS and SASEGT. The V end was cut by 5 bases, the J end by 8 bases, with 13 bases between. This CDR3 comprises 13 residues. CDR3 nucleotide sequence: TGTGCCAGCAGTAAACAGTGGGGCGATGAGCAGTTCTTC. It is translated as CASSKQWGDEQFF.

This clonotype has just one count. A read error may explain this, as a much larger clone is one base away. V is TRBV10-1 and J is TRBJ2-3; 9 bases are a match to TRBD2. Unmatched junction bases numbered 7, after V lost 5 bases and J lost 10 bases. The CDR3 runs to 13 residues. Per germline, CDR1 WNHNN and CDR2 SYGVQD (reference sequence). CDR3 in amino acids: CASSPGLAGSQYF. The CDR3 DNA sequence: TGCGCCAGCAGTCCGGGACTAGCTGGTTCGCAGTATTTT.

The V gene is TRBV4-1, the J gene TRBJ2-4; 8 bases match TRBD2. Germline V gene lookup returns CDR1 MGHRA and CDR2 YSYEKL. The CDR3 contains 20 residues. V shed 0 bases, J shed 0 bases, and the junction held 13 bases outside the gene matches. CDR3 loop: CASSQEGAAGGLVAKNIQYF. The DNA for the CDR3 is TGCGCCAGCAGCCAAGAGGGGGCTGCGGGGGGATTGGTAGCCAAAAACATTCAGTACTTC.

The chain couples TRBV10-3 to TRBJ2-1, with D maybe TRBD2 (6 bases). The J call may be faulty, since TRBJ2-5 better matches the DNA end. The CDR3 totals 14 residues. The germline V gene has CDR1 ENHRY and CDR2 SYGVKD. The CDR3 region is CAISDRGNGGTQYF. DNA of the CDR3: TGTGCCATCAGTGATCGGGGGAATGGGGGGACCCAGTACTTC.

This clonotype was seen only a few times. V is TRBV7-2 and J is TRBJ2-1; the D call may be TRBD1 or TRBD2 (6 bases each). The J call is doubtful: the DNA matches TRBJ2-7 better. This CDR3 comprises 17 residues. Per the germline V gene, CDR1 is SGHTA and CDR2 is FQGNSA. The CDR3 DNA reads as TGTGCCAGCAGCCCCCAAGGGTCCGCGGGACACTCCTACGAGCAGTACTTC. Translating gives CASSPQGSAGHSYEQYF.

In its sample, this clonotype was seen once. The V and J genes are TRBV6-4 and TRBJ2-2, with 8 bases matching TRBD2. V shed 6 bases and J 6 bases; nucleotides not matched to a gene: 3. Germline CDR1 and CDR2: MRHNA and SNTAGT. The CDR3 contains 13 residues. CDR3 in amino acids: CASRAGEPGELFF. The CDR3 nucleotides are TGTGCCAGCAGAGCGGGAGAGCCCGGGGAGCTGTTTTTT.

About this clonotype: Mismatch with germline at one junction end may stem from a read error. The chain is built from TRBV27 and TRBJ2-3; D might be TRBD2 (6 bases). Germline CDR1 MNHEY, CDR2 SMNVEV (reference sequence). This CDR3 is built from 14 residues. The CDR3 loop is CASSRGSYTDTQYF. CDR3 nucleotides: TGTGCCAGCAGTCGGGGGTCATACACAGATACGCAGTACTTT.

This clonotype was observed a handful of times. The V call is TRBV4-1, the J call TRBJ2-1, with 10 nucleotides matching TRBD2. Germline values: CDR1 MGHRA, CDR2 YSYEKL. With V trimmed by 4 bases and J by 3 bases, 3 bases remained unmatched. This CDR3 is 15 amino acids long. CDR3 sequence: CASSPSGSFYNEQFF. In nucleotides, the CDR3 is TGCGCCAGCAGCCCTAGCGGGAGTTTCTACAATGAGCAGTTCTTC.

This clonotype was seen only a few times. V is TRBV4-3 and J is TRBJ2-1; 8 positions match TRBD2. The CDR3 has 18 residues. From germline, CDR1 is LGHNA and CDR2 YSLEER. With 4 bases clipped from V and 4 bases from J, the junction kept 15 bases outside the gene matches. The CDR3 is CASSPRLSGGERYNEQFF. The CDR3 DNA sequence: TGCGCCAGCAGCCCGCGCTTGAGCGGGGGCGAGCGTTACAATGAGCAGTTCTTC.

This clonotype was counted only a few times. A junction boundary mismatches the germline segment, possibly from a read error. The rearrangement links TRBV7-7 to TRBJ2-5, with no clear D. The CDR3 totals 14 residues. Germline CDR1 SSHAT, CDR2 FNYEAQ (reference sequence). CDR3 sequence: CASSYGPARETQYF. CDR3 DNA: TGTGCTAGCAGCTACGGACCGGCACGAGAGACCCAGTACTTC.

CDR3 sequence reads: CASSFSGANEQYF. CDR3 DNA sequence: TGTGCCAGCAGCTTTTCCGGGGCCAATGAGCAGTACTTC. The V gene is TRBV7-8, the J gene TRBJ2-1, with D perhaps being TRBD1 or TRBD2 (5 bases each). Gene TRBJ2-7 matches the end of the DNA better, so the J call may be wrong. The germline V gene has CDR1 SGHVS and CDR2 FQNEAQ. The CDR3 is 13 amino acids.

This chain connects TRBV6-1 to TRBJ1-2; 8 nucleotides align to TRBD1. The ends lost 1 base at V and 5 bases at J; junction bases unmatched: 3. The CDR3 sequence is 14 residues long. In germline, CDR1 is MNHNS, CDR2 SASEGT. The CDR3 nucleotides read TGTGCCAGCAGTGAAGTGGGGACAGGTTATGGCTACACCTTC. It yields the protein CASSEVGTGYGYTF.

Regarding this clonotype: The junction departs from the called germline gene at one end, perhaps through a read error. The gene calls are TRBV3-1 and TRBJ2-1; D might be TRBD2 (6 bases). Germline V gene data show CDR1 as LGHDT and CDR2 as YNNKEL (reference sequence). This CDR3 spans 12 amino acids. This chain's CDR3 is CASSQGRGPRYF. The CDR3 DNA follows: TGTGCCAGCAGCCAAGGGCGGGGCCCTCGGTACTTC.